This TCR beta chain was sequenced during a study of T cell repertoires in cytomegalovirus infection. Study-wide context: Through public TCR beta signatures, both CMV infection and matching HLA type were indicated.

V shed 0 bases and J 6 bases; nucleotides not matched to a gene: 4. Per the germline V gene, CDR1 is DFQATT and CDR2 is SNEGSKA (reference sequence). The CDR3 consists of 14 residues. Notes on the study in general: Within the response measured ex vivo, HLA-C-restricted CMV-specific TCR beta clonotypes were dominant. Of the TCR beta families, the public ones yielded a cumulative frequency that identified carriers of CMV plus the relevant HLA.

One entry per CDR3 protein results from TCRdb running MiXCR on the reads. The sample has fewer than 350,000 distinct CDR3 sequences; roughly 15% are singletons. This clonotype was picked up many times. Its antigen is unknown. The source is a human donor in good health (CMV status not recorded). Some clones in this sample may be carry-over from other donors' samples. The sample was PBMCs. This chain links TRBV20-1 with TRBJ2-2; 7 nucleotides agree with TRBD2. This CDR3 is CSARDGGSPGELFF. The CDR3 DNA reads TGCAGTGCTAGAGACGGGGGGAGTCCCGGGGAGCTGTTTTTT.